This record looks at one T cell receptor (beta chain) sequence and its context. Its antigen is not known. The data were obtained in a study of Ad26.COV2.S vaccination and SARS-CoV-2 variants. Study conclusions and caveats: Estimates derived from TCR breadth and depth analyses may have underestimated total T cell responses. Reportedly, spike-specific CD8+ and CD4+ T cell responses achieved substantial breadth once vaccination had taken place. Placebo recipients trailed vaccine recipients in spike-specific TCR breadth.

Some clones are missing from TCRdb's copy, which holds only in-frame ones; the method was immunoSEQ multiplex PCR. The table records 150,000 to 200,000 clones, around nine tenths of them present only once. V was pared by 8 bases and J by 0 bases, with 7 bases of the junction left unmatched. The CDR3 is 15 amino acids. The V gene's germline CDR1 is SNHLY and CDR2 FYNNEI. The TCR sequence derives from a human donor who had recovered from COVID-19. The sample was peripheral blood, taken after recovery from COVID-19. This sequence joins TRBV2 and TRBJ2-5; TRBD2 matches at 9 bases. The CDR3 loop reads CASSQTSGNQETQYF. DNA of the CDR3: TGTGCCAGCTCTCAGACTAGCGGAAACCAAGAGACCCAGTACTTC.